This T cell receptor (beta chain) was profiled in a study of T cell repertoires in cytomegalovirus infection. At the level of the study: Matching HLA type, along with CMV infection, was indicated by public TCR beta signatures. Whole-study findings and limits: The ex vivo response showed dominance by HLA-C-restricted CMV-specific TCR beta clonotypes. Carriage of CMV together with the relevant HLA was identifiable through cumulative public TCR beta family frequency.

TCRdb redid the calling of the reads with MiXCR, one entry per CDR3 protein. This table holds 350,000 to 400,000 distinct CDR3 sequences, 34% found once. Points on this clonotype: Its specificity is not known.

The receptor comes from a human donor in good health (CMV status not recorded). Some clones in this sample may be carry-over from other donors' samples. The sample in question was cultured PBMCs, obtained from culture after CMV antigen stimulation.

The CDR3 protein is CASRPVSRTSRNEQFF. Here the CDR3 DNA reads TGTGCCAGCCGACCGGTATCGCGGACTAGCCGTAATGAGCAGTTCTTC. The gene calls are TRBV7-9 and TRBJ2-1; TRBD2 agrees at 8 bases. The CDR3 is 16 residues long. V gave up 8 bases and J gave up 7 bases; unmatched junction bases: 16. Germline V CDR1 and CDR2: SEHNR, FQNEAQ (reference sequence).